One sample yielded the 2 T cell receptor beta chains listed below, sequenced in a study of tumor and adjacent non-tumor tissue in lung cancer. Three rounds of nested PCR, following a modified ARM-PCR protocol, produced the TCRbeta library. A single record per CDR3 protein comes from TCRdb applying MiXCR to the multiplex PCR reads. The sample records over 35,000 distinct CDR3 sequences, roughly 60% being singletons. No cell sorting was done before RNA was extracted from the tissue. The normal lung tissue was taken more than 3 cm from the tumor edge. The material sequenced was distant non-tumor lung tissue. The receptors come from a man aged 45 to 65 with non-small cell lung cancer.

The table lists this clonotype with a few counts. The chain recombines TRBV15 with TRBJ1-3; D might be TRBD1 (6 bases). Per the germline V gene, CDR1 is LNHNV and CDR2 is YYDKDF (reference sequence). The V and J ends lost 0 bases and 4 bases respectively, with 10 bases between them. The CDR3 runs to 15 residues. CDR3 residues: CATSRDPGAGNTIYF. CDR3 sequence (DNA): TGTGCCACCAGCAGAGACCCAGGGGCCGGAAACACCATATATTTT.

The rearrangement joins TRBV7-9 to TRBJ2-1; no definite D call. Germline CDR1 is SEHNR and CDR2 is FQNEAQ (reference sequence). The CDR3 sequence is 13 residues long. The V end was cut by 6 bases, the J end by 11 bases, with 17 bases between. In nucleotides, the CDR3 is TGTGCCAGCAGTTTAATAAAGGATGGTAAGCAGTTCTTC. Protein sequence: CASSLIKDGKQFF.